This entry lists 27 T cell receptor beta chains sequenced from one sample in a study of beta chain features in type 1 diabetes. The antigens these receptors bind are not known. Study-wide results and limits: The study found moderately but significantly shorter TCRB CDR3s in all four CD4+ subsets of Type 1 diabetes patients.

Investigators reverse transcribed all isolated RNA, so they sequenced expressed TCRB transcripts. Sequenced by immunoSEQ multiplex PCR; TCRdb stores in-frame clones only, minus some. The table has roughly 700,000 clones, around 15% seen once. Sequencing was done on a sample of naive CD4+ T cells from blood. The receptors were gathered from a man between 18 and 29 years old with type 1 diabetes.

V and J are TRBV5-1 and TRBJ1-6; no firm D call. Germline loops: CDR1 SGHRS, CDR2 YFSETQ. V was shortened by 6 bases and J by 8 bases, with 18 bases between the two germline ends. This CDR3 is 15 amino acids long. The CDR3 protein is CASTKTPHRDSPLHF. CDR3 coding DNA: TGCGCCAGCACCAAAACTCCCCACCGGGATTCACCCCTCCACTTT.

The sample holds a few counts of this clone. V usage is TRBV7-2 and J usage is TRBJ1-1; the D is unclear. The germline V and J ends were trimmed by 4 bases and 1 base, with 10 bases remaining between them. The germline gives CDR1 SGHTA, CDR2 FQGNSA. The CDR3 is made up of 14 amino acids. The CDR3 DNA is TGTGCCAGCAGCTCCCCCCCGACGAACACTGAAGCTTTCTTT. This sequence encodes CASSSPPTNTEAFF.

There are a few counts of this clone. The chain recombines TRBV30 with TRBJ1-6, with D unclear. Trimming shortened V by 1 base and J by 2 bases, and 18 bases separated the two germline ends. This CDR3 comprises 18 residues. CDR1 and CDR2 from the germline V gene are GTSNPN and SVGIG (reference sequence). CDR3 loop: CAWSAYIGSGPYNSPLHF. The CDR3 DNA reads as TGTGCCTGGAGTGCCTACATAGGAAGTGGCCCCTATAATTCACCCCTCCACTTT. The full variable domain, completed using reference TRBV30 and TRBJ1-6, is SQTIHQWPATLVQPVGSPLSLECTVEGTSNPNLYWYRQAAGRGLQLLFYSVGIGQISSEVPQNLSASRPQDRQFILSSKKLLLSDSGFYLCAWSAYIGSGPYNSPLHFGNGTRLTVT.

This clone came up a few times. The chain employs TRBV10-3 and TRBJ2-2; tentatively, D is TRBD1 (5 bases). The CDR3 sequence is 14 residues long. The ends were cut back, 4 bases at V and 5 bases at J, with 11 bases in the middle. Germline CDR1 ENHRY, CDR2 SYGVKD. CDR3 protein: CAISVRAGTGELFF. The CDR3 DNA sequence: TGTGCCATCAGTGTCAGGGCTGGAACCGGGGAGCTGTTTTTT.

In regard to this clone: Being one base from a much bigger clone, this may be a read error. The V and J genes are TRBV13 and TRBJ1-1, with D perhaps matching TRBD1 (5 bases). This CDR3 contains 11 residues. Germline loops: CDR1 PRHDT, CDR2 FYEKMQ (reference sequence). The V gene lost 6 bases and the J gene lost 3 bases, with 5 bases spanning the gap. CDR3 sequence reads: CASRGDTEAFF. For the CDR3, the DNA is TGTGCCAGCAGGGGGGACACTGAAGCTTTCTTT.

V and J are TRBV4-1 and TRBJ2-7; D not certain. The CDR3 spans 13 residues. CDR1 and CDR2 from the germline V gene are MGHRA and YSYEKL. Trimming took off 4 bases at V and 2 bases at J, with 9 bases between the two ends. Here the CDR3 DNA reads TGCGCCAGCAGCCCCTATGGGGCCTACGAGCAGTACTTC. This encodes CASSPYGAYEQYF.

CDR3 bases: TGTGCCAGCAGTTCCCGACAGGGAATCACCGGGGAGCTGTTTTTT. This gives the protein CASSSRQGITGELFF. This sequence joins TRBV28 and TRBJ2-2; 7 bases map to TRBD1. The length of the CDR3 is 15 residues. CDR1 and CDR2 from the germline V gene are MDHEN and SYDVKM. V lost 4 bases to trimming and J lost 4 bases; unmatched junction nucleotides: 6.

The genes are TRBV9 and TRBJ1-5; D is unresolved. The CDR3 contains 13 residues. The V gene's germline CDR1 is SGDLS and CDR2 YYNGEE. V was trimmed by 2 bases and J by 7 bases, leaving 10 bases between them. CDR3 residues: CASSVEESQPQHF. The CDR3 nucleotides read TGTGCCAGCAGCGTCGAGGAAAGCCAGCCCCAGCATTTT.

The V call is TRBV6-6, the J call TRBJ2-2; D gene ambiguous. V gave up 6 bases and J gave up 6 bases, with 8 bases separating them. The germline CDR1 and CDR2 sequences are MNHNY and SVGAGI (reference sequence). The length of the CDR3 is 12 residues. The CDR3 here is CASSHRAGELFF. As DNA, the CDR3 is TGTGCCAGCAGCCACCGCGCCGGGGAGCTGTTTTTT.

The chain has TRBV7-9 and TRBJ2-3; maybe TRBD1 (6 bases). The CDR3 extends over 15 amino acids. Germline lookup yields CDR1 SEHNR and CDR2 FQNEAQ (reference sequence). V lost 7 bases to trimming and J lost 0 bases, with 14 bases between them. The CDR3 nucleotides read TGTGCCAGCATGACGACAGGTCTTAGCACAGATACGCAGTATTTT. It translates to CASMTTGLSTDTQYF.

This clone has a handful of counts. Other DNA sequences in this specimen translate into the identical CDR3. This rearrangement joins TRBV30 to TRBJ1-5; D ambiguous. The CDR3 runs 13 residues. Germline lookup yields CDR1 GTSNPN and CDR2 SVGIG (reference sequence). The V end lost 0 bases, the J end lost 3 bases, and 6 bases lay between the germline ends. DNA of the CDR3: TGTGCCTGGAGTGTTAAGGACAATCAGCCCCAGCATTTT. Its translation: CAWSVKDNQPQHF.

The chain uses TRBV28 and TRBJ2-7; the D gene could be TRBD1 or TRBD2 (5 bases each). V lost 5 bases and J lost 2, with 13 bases in between. Germline values: CDR1 MDHEN, CDR2 SYDVKM. This CDR3 spans 14 amino acids. In DNA form, the CDR3 reads TGTGCCAGCAGTCCCGGGGACCGCGCCTACGAGCAGTACTTC. Translation gives CASSPGDRAYEQYF.

The table lists this clone with a few counts. The chain recombines TRBV6-5 with TRBJ1-2; 7 bases match TRBD1. CDR1 is MNHEY, CDR2 SVGAGI, per germline. V was clipped by 4 bases and J by 0 bases; unmatched bases: 8. The CDR3 consists of 16 residues. This CDR3 reads CASSSPADRTNYGYTF. The CDR3 DNA reads as TGTGCCAGCAGTTCCCCGGCGGACAGGACTAACTATGGCTACACCTTC.

This clone showed up just a few times. The genes are TRBV9 and TRBJ2-3; D not resolved. With 4 bases removed from V and 6 bases from J, the gap between germline ends came to 9 bases. There are 12 residues in the CDR3. The V gene's germline CDR1 is SGDLS and CDR2 YYNGEE. CDR3 sequence: CASSQALDTQYF. The CDR3, as DNA: TGTGCCAGCAGCCAAGCACTCGATACGCAGTATTTT. The full variable domain, with the rest looked up from reference TRBV9 and TRBJ2-3, is DSGVTQTPKHLITATGQRVTLRCSPRSGDLSVYWYQQSLDQGLQFLIQYYNGEERAKGNILERFSAQQFPDLHSELNLSSLELGDSALYFCASSQALDTQYFGPGTRLTVL.

The V call is TRBV29-1, the J call TRBJ1-2; no reliable D call. The CDR3 contains 15 residues. V was cut by 7 bases and J by 2 bases, with 20 bases left in between. Germline V gene sequence: CDR1 SQVTM, CDR2 ANQGSEA. CDR3 nucleotides: TGCAGCGCAATGGTCGGGTCAGCCATGAACTATGGCTACACCTTC. As protein: CSAMVGSAMNYGYTF.

This clone occurred a few times. J is TRBJ2-2 and V is TRBV5-1; D gene ambiguous. CDR3 length: 14 residues. Between the trimmed V and J ends, which lost 2 bases and 7 bases, there was a span of 12 bases. Per germline, CDR1 SGHRS and CDR2 YFSETQ. This CDR3 is CASSLTGPDGELFF. The CDR3 DNA is TGCGCCAGCAGCTTAACGGGTCCGGACGGGGAGCTGTTTTTT.

This clone was seen a few times. The gene calls are TRBV2 and TRBJ2-5; D is tentatively TRBD1 or TRBD2 (5 bases each). Trimming removed 7 bases from V and 5 bases from J, with 17 bases in between. Looked up from germline, CDR1 is SNHLY and CDR2 is FYNNEI. This CDR3 has 14 residues. The CDR3 spells CASTVDTRGETQYF. The CDR3 DNA sequence: TGTGCCAGCACTGTGGACACGCGAGGGGAGACCCAGTACTTC.

In this sample, this clone turned up a few times. This chain uses TRBV6-1 with TRBJ2-5; 9 bases are a match to TRBD1. Germline CDR1 reads MNHNS; CDR2 reads SASEGT. The CDR3 spans 17 residues. The trim removed 2 bases at V and 1 base at J, leaving 8 bases unmatched. CDR3 residues: CASSEQGQGFGQETQYF. The DNA for the CDR3 is TGTGCCAGCAGTGAACAGGGACAGGGTTTTGGCCAAGAGACCCAGTACTTC.

This chain joins TRBV7-2 and TRBJ1-5, with D possibly matching TRBD1 (6 bases). This CDR3 has 16 residues. V lost 4 bases and J lost 3, with 16 bases in between. Germline values: CDR1 SGHTA, CDR2 FQGNSA. CDR3 sequence (DNA): TGTGCCAGCAGCTCGCAGGGAGGGGGGAACAATCAGCCCCAGCATTTT. It encodes CASSSQGGGNNQPQHF.

This clone was found a few times. The chain is built from TRBV19 and TRBJ1-3, with D uncertain. Trimming pared 8 bases from V and 1 base from J, leaving 6 bases between. Germline values: CDR1 LNHDA, CDR2 SQIVND (reference sequence). This CDR3 has 12 residues. The DNA for the CDR3 is TGTGCCAGTCTGGATTCTGGAAACACCATATATTTT. Translated: CASLDSGNTIYF.

CDR3 sequence reads: CASSLLPPSTDTNTEAFF. The CDR3 DNA sequence: TGTGCCAGCAGCTTACTTCCTCCCTCTACTGATACGAACACTGAAGCTTTCTTT. The chain couples TRBV7-3 to TRBJ1-1; D unresolved. Per the germline V gene, CDR1 is SGHTA and CDR2 is FQGTGA. Trimming took 2 bases from V and 1 from J, leaving 20 bases between them. The CDR3 spans 18 residues.

This chain links TRBV7-9 with TRBJ2-1, with 13 bases that match TRBD2. The V gene's germline CDR1 is SEHNR and CDR2 FQNEAQ (reference sequence). This CDR3 is built from 17 residues. V lost 1 base to trimming and J lost 4 bases; unmatched junction nucleotides: 4. The CDR3 protein is CASSLETTSGGYNEQFF. The CDR3 region has the DNA TGTGCCAGCAGCTTAGAAACGACTAGCGGGGGGTACAATGAGCAGTTCTTC.

The chain joins TRBV7-6 to TRBJ1-2; tentative D call: TRBD1 (6 bases). Between the trimmed V and J ends, which lost 5 bases and 4 bases, there was a span of 14 bases. CDR3 size: 14 residues. Germline CDR1 is SGHVS and CDR2 is FNYEAQ. The DNA of the CDR3 is TGTGCCAGCAGCCTGACAGGCGGAACCTATGGCTACACCTTC. Protein: CASSLTGGTYGYTF.

This clone appeared once. The V and J genes are TRBV27 and TRBJ1-6; TRBD1 might be the D (6 bases). The CDR3 has 16 amino acids. V was trimmed by 6 bases and J by 9 bases, leaving 21 bases between them. Per the germline V gene, CDR1 is MNHEY and CDR2 is SMNVEV (reference sequence). The CDR3 protein is CASRKDTGRGGSPLHF. The CDR3, as DNA: TGTGCCAGCAGAAAAGACACGGGCAGGGGAGGTTCACCCCTCCACTTT.

The CDR3 nucleotides are TGTGCCAGCAGCCAACAGCCCTTCGGTGAAAAACTGTTTTTT. As protein: CASSQQPFGEKLFF. The genes are TRBV14 and TRBJ1-4; D not certain. Germline V gene lookup returns CDR1 SGHDN and CDR2 FVKESK. Trimming removed 2 bases at V and 7 bases at J, with 11 bases between. The CDR3 spans 14 residues.

The chain links TRBV30 to TRBJ1-5; D not certain. There are 15 residues in the CDR3. V lost 0 bases and J 5 bases, leaving 14 bases between the germline ends. Germline CDR1 reads GTSNPN; CDR2 reads SVGIG (reference sequence). In DNA, the CDR3 is TGTGCCTGGAGTGTCCGGGAGGGTCCACATCAGCCCCAGCATTTT. Protein: CAWSVREGPHQPQHF.

The V and J genes are TRBV27 and TRBJ2-7, with D perhaps given as TRBD1 or TRBD2 (5 bases each). The germline V gene has CDR1 MNHEY and CDR2 SMNVEV (reference sequence). The germline V and J ends were trimmed by 5 bases and 2 bases, with 16 bases remaining between them. CDR3 length: 15 residues. DNA of the CDR3: TGTGCCAGCAGTACCCTCGGGACGGCCGCCTACGAGCAGTACTTC. Encoded protein: CASSTLGTAAYEQYF.